These 11 T cell receptor beta chains originate from one sample sequenced in a study of cytomegalovirus exposure and HLA in healthy donors. Primers for the PCR totalled 60 Vbeta and 13 Jbeta. Produced via immunoSEQ multiplex PCR; TCRdb's table is partial and in-frame only. This sample carries approximately 270,000 clones, about 80% of them seen once, and the ten largest clones take approximately 0.3%. Sequencing input: PBMCs. The source is a girl between 2 and 10 years old in good health and CMV-seronegative.

This chain connects TRBV27 to TRBJ1-6; unclear D gene. V shed 8 bases and J shed 7 bases, with 12 bases lying between them. Germline V lookup: CDR1 MNHEY, CDR2 SMNVEV (reference sequence). The CDR3 is 13 amino acids. CDR3 sequence reads: CASSRNSNSPLHF. The CDR3 region has the DNA TGTGCCAGCTCGCGCAACAGCAATTCACCCCTCCACTTT.

V is TRBV6-5 and J is TRBJ1-2; 8 nucleotides align to TRBD1. CDR1 and CDR2 from the germline V gene are MNHEY and SVGAGI. This CDR3 spans 14 amino acids. V lost 3 bases and J lost 9; bases outside the gene matches: 9. CDR3 sequence: CASSYLDRVGSYTF. DNA of the CDR3: TGTGCCAGCAGTTATTTGGACAGGGTCGGAAGCTACACCTTC.

The V call is TRBV5-4, the J call TRBJ2-2; tentative D call: TRBD2 (7 bases). Germline V gives CDR1 SGHNT, CDR2 YYREEE (reference sequence). This CDR3 contains 15 residues. With 5 bases removed from V and 0 bases from J, the gap between germline ends came to 11 bases. The CDR3 DNA reads TGTGCCAGCAGGGGAGGGGGGGCGAACACCGGGGAGCTGTTTTTT. This sequence encodes CASRGGGANTGELFF.

The chain couples TRBV4-1 to TRBJ1-5; D unresolved. Germline-derived CDR1 and CDR2 are MGHRA and YSYEKL. The V and J ends lost 1 base and 2 bases respectively, with 3 bases between them. CDR3 length equals 13 residues. CDR3 nucleotide sequence: TGCGCCAGCAGCCAAGTAGGCAATCAGCCCCAGCATTTT. Translating gives CASSQVGNQPQHF.

V usage is TRBV12-2 and J usage is TRBJ2-7; the table's D call TRBD2 went unverified against the DNA. TRBV12-2 counts as a pseudogene. This CDR3 is built from 19 residues. Written as DNA, the CDR3 is TGTGCAAGTCGCTTAAGGCCGGGACTAGCGGGGCCGTCCTCCTACGAGCAGTACTTC. This sequence encodes CASRLRPGLAGPSSYEQYF.

The chain couples TRBV5-1 to TRBJ1-2; TRBD1 might be the D (5 bases). This CDR3 region has 14 residues. Germline CDR1 is SGHRS and CDR2 is YFSETQ. Trimming stripped 4 bases from V and 4 bases from J, with 14 bases between. The CDR3 here is CASSKDTDSYGYTF. In DNA form, the CDR3 reads TGCGCCAGCAGCAAGGACACTGATTCCTATGGCTACACCTTC.

V gene TRBV5-1 combines with J gene TRBJ1-2; D is uncertain. V gave up 4 bases and J gave up 3 bases, with 10 bases separating them. CDR3 length: 13 residues. Germline V lookup: CDR1 SGHRS, CDR2 YFSETQ. The CDR3 sequence is CASSPQTDYGYTF. The DNA of the CDR3 is TGCGCCAGCAGCCCCCAAACAGACTATGGCTACACCTTC.

This chain joins TRBV7-6 and TRBJ2-1; 8 positions match TRBD2. V shed 4 bases and J 4 bases; nucleotides not matched to a gene: 3. CDR3 length: 14 amino acids. CDR1 is SGHVS and CDR2 is FNYEAQ in the germline V gene. The DNA of the CDR3 is TGTGCCAGCAGCTATAGCGGGGAATACAATGAGCAGTTCTTC. Protein product: CASSYSGEYNEQFF.

The rearrangement uses TRBV30 and TRBJ2-1; no definite D call. Between the trimmed V and J ends, which lost 1 base and 9 bases, there was a span of 7 bases. Germline CDR1 reads GTSNPN; CDR2 reads SVGIG (reference sequence). The CDR3 has 11 residues. This chain's CDR3 is CAWSDEVEQFF. In DNA, the CDR3 is TGTGCCTGGAGTGACGAGGTTGAGCAGTTCTTC.

This chain joins TRBV23-1 and TRBJ1-5; D is undetermined. TRBV23-1 is an open reading frame, and its role is uncertain. The CDR3 has 13 amino acids. The germline V and J ends were trimmed by 0 bases and 7 bases, with 7 bases remaining between them. CDR3 amino acids: CASSQSVEQPQHF. The CDR3 DNA reads as TGCGCCAGCAGTCAATCGGTAGAACAGCCCCAGCATTTT.

The chain employs TRBV6-1 and TRBJ2-1; D is possibly TRBD1 (5 bases). Germline CDR1 and CDR2: MNHNS and SASEGT. Trimming left V 1 base short and J 10 bases short, with 11 bases between. This CDR3 spans 13 amino acids. The CDR3, as DNA: TGTGCCAGCAGTGAAGTCCTGGGGCGAGAGCAGTTCTTC. Translated: CASSEVLGREQFF.